The 12 T cell receptor beta chains below all came from one sample that was sequenced in a study of cytomegalovirus exposure and HLA in healthy donors. PCR primers comprised 60 Vbeta and 13 Jbeta primers. The assay was immunoSEQ multiplex PCR, and TCRdb's table has in-frame clones only and misses some. The sample includes about 150,000 clones, 70% to 80% of them seen just once. The sample consisted of PBMCs. The receptors shown here come from a woman aged 40-49 years in good health and CMV-seronegative.

The chain's CDR3 is CASSLSPARGLQPQHF. The CDR3 coding sequence is TGTGCCAGCAGTTTATCACCGGCCAGGGGGCTTCAGCCCCAGCATTTT. V is TRBV28 and J is TRBJ1-5; TRBD1 matches 8 bases. CDR3 size: 16 residues. From germline, CDR1 is MDHEN and CDR2 SYDVKM. The junction had 8 bases not matched to a gene; V was cut back by 1 base and J by 6 bases. The variable domain in full, completed from reference TRBV28 and TRBJ1-5, reads DVKVTQSSRYLVKRTGEKVFLECVQDMDHENMFWYRQDPGLGLRLIYFSYDVKMKEKGDIPEGYSVSREKKERFSLILESASTNQTSMYLCASSLSPARGLQPQHFGDGTRLSIL.

This rearrangement joins TRBV11-3 to TRBJ2-7; D possibly corresponds to TRBD1 (6 bases). With 7 bases removed from V and 2 bases from J, the gap between germline ends came to 18 bases. In germline, CDR1 is SGHNT, CDR2 YENEEA. The CDR3 extends over 15 amino acids. CDR3 region: CASTLIGGDPYEQYF. CDR3 coding DNA: TGTGCCAGCACCCTTATAGGGGGAGATCCCTACGAGCAGTACTTC.

This chain connects TRBV6-5 to TRBJ2-2; D possibly corresponds to TRBD2 (6 bases). V dropped 5 bases and J dropped 6 bases, with 16 bases sitting between them. The CDR3 is made up of 15 amino acids. Per the germline V gene, CDR1 is MNHEY and CDR2 is SVGAGI. CDR3 loop: CASSRDLLPAGELFF. CDR3 in DNA: TGTGCCAGCAGTCGGGACTTACTCCCCGCCGGGGAGCTGTTTTTT.

J is TRBJ2-7 and V is TRBV6-5; 8 bases line up with TRBD1. V gave up 0 bases and J gave up 6 bases; unmatched junction bases: 10. CDR1 and CDR2 from the germline V gene are MNHEY and SVGAGI. The CDR3 extends over 16 amino acids. CDR3 sequence: CASSYSSRTGSSEQYF. Here the CDR3 DNA reads TGTGCCAGCAGTTACTCTTCCAGGACAGGGTCATCCGAGCAGTACTTC.

The chain employs TRBV5-4 and TRBJ1-2, with 8 bases matching TRBD1. Unmatched junction bases numbered 7, after V lost 4 bases and J lost 8 bases. The CDR3 sequence is 13 residues long. Germline CDR1 reads SGHNT; CDR2 reads YYREEE (reference sequence). CDR3 residues: CASSRTGMSGYTF. In nucleotides, the CDR3 is TGTGCCAGCAGCCGGACAGGGATGTCCGGCTACACCTTC.

The chain combines TRBV29-1 with TRBJ1-2; D is uncertain. The CDR3 length is 14 residues. V was shortened by 6 bases and J by 2 bases, with 16 bases between the two germline ends. Germline V gene data show CDR1 as SQVTM and CDR2 as ANQGSEA. As DNA, the CDR3 is TGCAGCGTCCCCTCAGGCCCTCGAAACTATGGCTACACCTTC. It yields the protein CSVPSGPRNYGYTF.

V is TRBV5-1 and J is TRBJ1-1; 8 bases are shared with TRBD1. This CDR3 has 14 residues. The junction had 9 bases not matched to a gene; V was cut back by 0 bases and J by 11 bases. CDR1 is SGHRS and CDR2 is YFSETQ in the germline V gene. Here the CDR3 DNA reads TGCGCCAGCAGCTTGGACAGGGGGGGGTTGAGTGCTTTCTTT. Translated, it gives CASSLDRGGLSAFF.

The chain joins TRBV9 to TRBJ2-7; the D gene is possibly TRBD1 (5 bases). V shed 0 bases and J shed 2 bases, with 12 bases lying between them. CDR3 length: 15 amino acids. CDR1 SGDLS and CDR2 YYNGEE come from the germline V gene. DNA of the CDR3: TGTGCCAGCAGCGTAGCCACAGGACGTACCTACGAGCAGTACTTC. The encoded protein is CASSVATGRTYEQYF.

The rearrangement uses TRBV6-4 and TRBJ2-1; TRBD2 matches at 15 bases. Germline assignment: CDR1 MRHNA and CDR2 SNTAGT. The CDR3 is 15 amino acids. V was clipped by 2 bases and J by 7 bases; unmatched bases: 0. CDR3 protein: CASSDGTSGGNEQFF. The CDR3 DNA reads as TGTGCCAGCAGTGACGGGACTAGCGGGGGGAATGAGCAGTTCTTC.

V and J are TRBV5-1 and TRBJ2-3, with 9 bases lining up with TRBD2. The trim removed 4 bases at V and 3 bases at J, leaving 3 bases unmatched. In germline, CDR1 is SGHRS, CDR2 YFSETQ. The CDR3 covers 14 residues. The DNA of the CDR3 is TGCGCCAGCAGCCCTAGCGGGAAGACAGATACGCAGTATTTT. It codes for CASSPSGKTDTQYF. The full variable domain, in which reference TRBV5-1 and TRBJ2-3 provide the parts outside the CDR3, is KAGVTQTPRYLIKTRGQQVTLSCSPISGHRSVSWYQQTPGQGLQFLFEYFSETQRNKGNFPGRFSGRQFSNSRSEMNVSTLELGDSALYLCASSPSGKTDTQYFGPGTRLTVL.

The chain combines TRBV19 with TRBJ2-3, with 9 bases identical to TRBD1. V gave up 5 bases and J gave up 5 bases; unmatched junction bases: 5. Germline V gives CDR1 LNHDA, CDR2 SQIVND (reference sequence). CDR3 length: 14 amino acids. CDR3 protein: CASSPGTGIDTQYF. In nucleotides, the CDR3 is TGTGCCAGTAGTCCCGGGACAGGGATAGATACGCAGTATTTT.

The CDR3 protein is CASSYPDRVGYEQFF. The CDR3 nucleotides read TGTGCCAGCAGTTACCCTGACCGGGTTGGTTATGAGCAGTTCTTC. V gene TRBV6-5 combines with J gene TRBJ2-1; no firm D call. V lost 2 bases and J 8 bases, leaving 16 bases between the germline ends. The CDR3 covers 15 residues. Germline V CDR1 and CDR2: MNHEY, SVGAGI.